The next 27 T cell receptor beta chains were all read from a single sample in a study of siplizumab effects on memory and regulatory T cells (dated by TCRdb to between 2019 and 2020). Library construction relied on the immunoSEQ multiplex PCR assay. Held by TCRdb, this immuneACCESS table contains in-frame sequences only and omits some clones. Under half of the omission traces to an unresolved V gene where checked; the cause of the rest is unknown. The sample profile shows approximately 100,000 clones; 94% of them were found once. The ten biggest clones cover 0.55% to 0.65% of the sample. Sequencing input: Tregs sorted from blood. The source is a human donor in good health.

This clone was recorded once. DNA for the CDR3: TGTGCCAGCAGCTTAGCGGGAGGGTCAGAGACCCAGTACTTC. This sequence encodes CASSLAGGSETQYF. The rearrangement joins TRBV11-2 to TRBJ2-5, with TRBD2 matching over 8 bases. This CDR3 has 14 amino acids. V shed 1 base and J 4 bases; nucleotides not matched to a gene: 2. Germline CDR1 is SGHAT and CDR2 is FQNNGV.

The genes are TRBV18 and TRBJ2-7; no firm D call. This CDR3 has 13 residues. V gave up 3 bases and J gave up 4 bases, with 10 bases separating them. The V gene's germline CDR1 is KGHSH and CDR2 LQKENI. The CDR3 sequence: CASSPGYPYEQYF. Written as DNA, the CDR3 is TGTGCCAGCTCACCGGGGTATCCTTACGAGCAGTACTTC.

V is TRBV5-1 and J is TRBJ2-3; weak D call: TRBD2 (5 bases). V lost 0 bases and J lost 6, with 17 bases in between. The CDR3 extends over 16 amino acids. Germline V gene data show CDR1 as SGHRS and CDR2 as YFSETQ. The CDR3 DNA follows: TGCGCCAGCAGCTTGGTTGGAGGTCCCCCGGGGGATACGCAGTATTTT. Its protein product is CASSLVGGPPGDTQYF.

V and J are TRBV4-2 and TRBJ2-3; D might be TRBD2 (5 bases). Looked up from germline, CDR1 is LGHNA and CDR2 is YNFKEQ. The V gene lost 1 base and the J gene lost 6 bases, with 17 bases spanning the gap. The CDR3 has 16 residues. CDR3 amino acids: CASSQGTASYMDTQYF. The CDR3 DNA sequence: TGTGCCAGCAGCCAAGGGACTGCCAGTTATATGGATACGCAGTATTTT.

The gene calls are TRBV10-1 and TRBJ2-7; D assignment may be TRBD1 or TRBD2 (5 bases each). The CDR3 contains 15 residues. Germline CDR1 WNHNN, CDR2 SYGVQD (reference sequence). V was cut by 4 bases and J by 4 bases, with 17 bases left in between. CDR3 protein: CASSARLRGGYEQYF. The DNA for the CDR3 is TGCGCCAGCAGTGCCCGACTGAGGGGTGGGTACGAGCAGTACTTC.

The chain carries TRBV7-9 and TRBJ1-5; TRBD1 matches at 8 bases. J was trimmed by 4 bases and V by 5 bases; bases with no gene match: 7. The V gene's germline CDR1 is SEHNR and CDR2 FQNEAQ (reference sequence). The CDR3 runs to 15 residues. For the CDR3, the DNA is TGTGCCAGCAGCCGGGAGGGGACAGGAAATCAGCCCCAGCATTTT. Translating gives CASSREGTGNQPQHF.

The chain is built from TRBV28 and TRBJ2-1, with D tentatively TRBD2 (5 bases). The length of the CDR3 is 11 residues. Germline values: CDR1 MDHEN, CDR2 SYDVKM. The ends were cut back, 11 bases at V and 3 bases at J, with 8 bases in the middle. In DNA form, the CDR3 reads TGTGCCGGAGGACGCTACAATGAGCAGTTCTTC. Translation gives CAGGRYNEQFF.

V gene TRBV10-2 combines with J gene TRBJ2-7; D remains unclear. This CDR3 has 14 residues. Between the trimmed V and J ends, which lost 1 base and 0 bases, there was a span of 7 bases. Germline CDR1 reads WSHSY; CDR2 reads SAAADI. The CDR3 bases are TGCGCCAGCAGTGAGTGGAGATCCTCCTACGAGCAGTACTTC. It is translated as CASSEWRSSYEQYF.

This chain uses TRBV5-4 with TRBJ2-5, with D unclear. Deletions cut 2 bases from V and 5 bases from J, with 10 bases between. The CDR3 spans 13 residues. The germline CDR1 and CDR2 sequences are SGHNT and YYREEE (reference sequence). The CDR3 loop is CASSFGIGETQYF. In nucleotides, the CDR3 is TGTGCCAGCAGCTTTGGGATAGGGGAGACCCAGTACTTC.

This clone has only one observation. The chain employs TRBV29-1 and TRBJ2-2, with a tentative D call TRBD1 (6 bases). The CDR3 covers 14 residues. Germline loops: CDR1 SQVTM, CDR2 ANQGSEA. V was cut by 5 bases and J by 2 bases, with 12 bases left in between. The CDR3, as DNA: TGCAGCGTTAAAGGACAGATCAACACCGGGGAGCTGTTTTTT. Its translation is CSVKGQINTGELFF.

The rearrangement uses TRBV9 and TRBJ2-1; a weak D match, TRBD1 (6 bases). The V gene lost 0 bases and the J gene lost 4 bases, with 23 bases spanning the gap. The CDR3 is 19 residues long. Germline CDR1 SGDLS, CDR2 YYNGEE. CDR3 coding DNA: TGTGCCAGCAGCGTAGCCATCCGAGGGGGAGTCAACTCTTACAATGAGCAGTTCTTC. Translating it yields CASSVAIRGGVNSYNEQFF.

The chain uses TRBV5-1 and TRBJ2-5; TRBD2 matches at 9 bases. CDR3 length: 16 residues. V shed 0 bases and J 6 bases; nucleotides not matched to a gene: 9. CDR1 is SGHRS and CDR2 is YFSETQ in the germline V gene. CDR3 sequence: CASSLDVAGVVKTQYF. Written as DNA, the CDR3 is TGCGCCAGCAGCTTGGATGTAGCGGGAGTCGTGAAGACCCAGTACTTC.

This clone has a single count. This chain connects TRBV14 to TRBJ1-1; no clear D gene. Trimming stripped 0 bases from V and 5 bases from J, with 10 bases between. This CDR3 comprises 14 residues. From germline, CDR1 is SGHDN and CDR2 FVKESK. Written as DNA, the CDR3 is TGTGCCAGCAGCCAAGATTGGAGATGGACTGAAGCTTTCTTT. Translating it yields CASSQDWRWTEAFF. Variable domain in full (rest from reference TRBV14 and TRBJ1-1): EAGVTQFPSHSVIEKGQTVTLRCDPISGHDNLYWYRRVMGKEIKFLLHFVKESKQDESGMPNNRFLAERTGGTYSTLKVQPAELEDSGVYFCASSQDWRWTEAFFGQGTRLTVV.

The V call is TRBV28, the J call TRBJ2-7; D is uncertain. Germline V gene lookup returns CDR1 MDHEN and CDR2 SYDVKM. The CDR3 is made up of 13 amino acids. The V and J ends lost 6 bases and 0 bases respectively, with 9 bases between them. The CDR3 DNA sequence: TGTGCCAGCAGGGAAACCATCTCCTACGAGCAGTACTTC. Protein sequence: CASRETISYEQYF.

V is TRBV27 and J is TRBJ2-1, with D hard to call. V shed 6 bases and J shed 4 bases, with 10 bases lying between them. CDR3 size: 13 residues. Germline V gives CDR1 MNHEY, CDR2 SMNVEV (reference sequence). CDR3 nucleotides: TGTGCCAGCAGGCTGGAGACTTACAATGAGCAGTTCTTC. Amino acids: CASRLETYNEQFF.

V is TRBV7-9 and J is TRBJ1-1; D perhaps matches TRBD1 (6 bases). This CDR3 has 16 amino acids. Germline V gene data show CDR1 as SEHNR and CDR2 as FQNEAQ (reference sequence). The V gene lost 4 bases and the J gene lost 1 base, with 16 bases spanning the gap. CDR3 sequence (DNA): TGTGCCAGCAGCTACCGATACGGGACACCGAACACTGAAGCTTTCTTT. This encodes CASSYRYGTPNTEAFF.

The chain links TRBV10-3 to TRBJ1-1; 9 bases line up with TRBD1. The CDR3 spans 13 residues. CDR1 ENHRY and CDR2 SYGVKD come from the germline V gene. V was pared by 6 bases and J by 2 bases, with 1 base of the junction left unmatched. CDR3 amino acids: CAIRGQGNTEAFF. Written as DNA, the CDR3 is TGTGCCATCAGGGGACAGGGAAACACTGAAGCTTTCTTT.

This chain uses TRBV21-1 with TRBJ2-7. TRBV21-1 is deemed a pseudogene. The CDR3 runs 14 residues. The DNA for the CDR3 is TGTGCCAGCAGCAATGCCGAACCCTCCTACGAGCAGTACTTC. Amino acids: CASSNAEPSYEQYF.

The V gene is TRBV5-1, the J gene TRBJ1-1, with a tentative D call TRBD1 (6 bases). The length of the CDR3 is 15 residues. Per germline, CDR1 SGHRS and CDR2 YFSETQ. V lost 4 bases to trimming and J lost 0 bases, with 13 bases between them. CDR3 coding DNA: TGCGCCAGCAGCCCCCGGGACAAGATGAACACTGAAGCTTTCTTT. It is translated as CASSPRDKMNTEAFF.

CDR3 sequence reads: CASSLVLLMTNEKLFF. Here the CDR3 DNA reads TGTGCCAGCAGCTTAGTGCTCCTGATGACTAATGAAAAACTGTTTTTT. The chain combines TRBV7-8 with TRBJ1-4; the D is unclear. Deletions cut 1 base from V and 2 bases from J, with 11 bases between. Germline CDR1 is SGHVS and CDR2 is FQNEAQ. The length of the CDR3 is 16 residues.

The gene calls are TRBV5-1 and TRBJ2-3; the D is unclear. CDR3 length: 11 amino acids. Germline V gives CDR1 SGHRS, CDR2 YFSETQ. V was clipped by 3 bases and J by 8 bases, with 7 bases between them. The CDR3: CASSYFGTQYF. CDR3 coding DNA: TGCGCCAGCAGCTATTTCGGTACGCAGTATTTT.

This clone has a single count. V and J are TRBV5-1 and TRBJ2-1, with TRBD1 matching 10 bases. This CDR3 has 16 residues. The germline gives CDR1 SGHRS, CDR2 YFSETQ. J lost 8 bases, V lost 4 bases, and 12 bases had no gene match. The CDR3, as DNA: TGCGCCAGCAGCAAACTCCGGGACAGGGGAAGGGATGAGCAGTTCTTC. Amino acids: CASSKLRDRGRDEQFF.

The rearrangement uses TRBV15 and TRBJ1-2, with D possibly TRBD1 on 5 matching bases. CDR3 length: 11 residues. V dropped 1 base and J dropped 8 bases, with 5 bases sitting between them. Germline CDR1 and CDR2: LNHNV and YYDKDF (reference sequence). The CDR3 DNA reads TGTGCCACCAGCAGAGGGGGGGGCTACACCTTC. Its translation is CATSRGGGYTF.

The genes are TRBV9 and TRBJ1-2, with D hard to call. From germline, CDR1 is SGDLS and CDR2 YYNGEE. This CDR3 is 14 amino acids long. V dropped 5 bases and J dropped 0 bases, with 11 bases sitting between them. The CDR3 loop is CASSKIGSNYGYTF. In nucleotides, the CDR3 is TGTGCCAGCAGTAAAATCGGATCTAACTATGGCTACACCTTC.

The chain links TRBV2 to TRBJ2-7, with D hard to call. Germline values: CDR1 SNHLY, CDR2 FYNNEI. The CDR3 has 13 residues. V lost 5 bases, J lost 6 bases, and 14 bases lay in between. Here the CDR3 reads CASSIVSTFEQYF. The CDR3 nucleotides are TGTGCCAGCAGTATCGTCTCTACATTCGAGCAGTACTTC.

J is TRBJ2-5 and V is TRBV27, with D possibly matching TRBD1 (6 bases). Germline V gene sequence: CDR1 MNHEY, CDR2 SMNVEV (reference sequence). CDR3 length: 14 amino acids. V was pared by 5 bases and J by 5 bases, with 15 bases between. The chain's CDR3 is CASSKWTESETQYF. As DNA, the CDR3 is TGTGCCAGCAGTAAGTGGACAGAATCTGAGACCCAGTACTTC.

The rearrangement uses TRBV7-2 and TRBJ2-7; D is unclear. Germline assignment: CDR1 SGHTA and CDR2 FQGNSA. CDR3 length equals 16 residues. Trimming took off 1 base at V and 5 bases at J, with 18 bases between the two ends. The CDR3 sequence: CASSLGRASGGHEQYF. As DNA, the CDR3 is TGTGCCAGCAGCTTAGGTCGCGCGTCCGGCGGCCACGAGCAGTACTTC. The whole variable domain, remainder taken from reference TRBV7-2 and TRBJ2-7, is GAGVSQSPSNKVTEKGKDVELRCDPISGHTALYWYRQSLGQGLEFLIYFQGNSAPDKSGLPSDRFSAERTGGSVSTLTIQRTQQEDSAVYLCASSLGRASGGHEQYFGPGTRLTVT.